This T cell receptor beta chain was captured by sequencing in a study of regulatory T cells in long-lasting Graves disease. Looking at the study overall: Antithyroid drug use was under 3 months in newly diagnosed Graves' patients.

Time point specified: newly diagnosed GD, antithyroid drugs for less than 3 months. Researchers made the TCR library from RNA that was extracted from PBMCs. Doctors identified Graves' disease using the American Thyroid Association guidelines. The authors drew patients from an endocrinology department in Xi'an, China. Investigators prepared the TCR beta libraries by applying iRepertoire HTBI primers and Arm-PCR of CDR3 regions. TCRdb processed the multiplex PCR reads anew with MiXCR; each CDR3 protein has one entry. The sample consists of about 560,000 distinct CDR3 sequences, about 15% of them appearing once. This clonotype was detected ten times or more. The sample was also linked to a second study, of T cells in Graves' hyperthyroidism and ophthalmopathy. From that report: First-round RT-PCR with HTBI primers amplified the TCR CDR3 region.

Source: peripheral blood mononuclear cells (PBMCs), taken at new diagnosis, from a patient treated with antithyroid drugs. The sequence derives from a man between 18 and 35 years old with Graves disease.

CDR3 coding DNA: TGTGCCAGCAGCCGGGCGGCATTCTCCTACAATGAGCAGTTCTTC. Encoded protein: CASSRAAFSYNEQFF. The chain links TRBV28 to TRBJ2-1; D gene ambiguous. The CDR3 extends over 15 amino acids. With 6 bases removed from V and 0 bases from J, the gap between germline ends came to 12 bases. CDR1 is MDHEN, CDR2 SYDVKM, per germline.